These 3 T cell receptor beta chains came from one sample sequenced in a study of blood T cell repertoires in COVID-19. The table came from immunoSEQ multiplex PCR; TCRdb's copy has only in-frame clones and leaves some out. The data contain 200,000 to 300,000 clones, roughly 90% of them seen just once; the ten biggest clones take up about 0.7%. Sequencing input: peripheral blood. These receptors were taken from a human donor in a cohort sampled during active COVID-19.

The gene calls are TRBV4-1 and TRBJ2-2, with a weak D call TRBD2 (6 bases). Germline V lookup: CDR1 MGHRA, CDR2 YSYEKL. V lost 4 bases to trimming and J lost 0 bases, with 15 bases between them. This CDR3 has 17 amino acids. CDR3 sequence: CASSLKGAGPNTGELFF. In nucleotides, the CDR3 is TGCGCCAGCAGCCTAAAAGGGGCGGGGCCGAACACCGGGGAGCTGTTTTTT.

The chain is built from TRBV18 and TRBJ2-6; D not resolved. There are 17 residues in the CDR3. Per germline, CDR1 KGHSH and CDR2 LQKENI. V was shortened by 3 bases and J by 0 bases, with 12 bases between the two germline ends. The chain's CDR3 is CASSPAYADSGANVLTF. The DNA for the CDR3 is TGTGCCAGCTCACCGGCTTACGCTGACTCTGGGGCCAACGTCCTGACTTTC.

The V gene is TRBV6-1, the J gene TRBJ2-3; 10 bases align to TRBD1. The CDR3 has 15 residues. V lost 3 bases and J lost 4; bases outside the gene matches: 4. The V gene's germline CDR1 is MNHNS and CDR2 SASEGT. As DNA, the CDR3 is TGTGCCAGCAGTGACCAAGGGACAGGGGCAGATACGCAGTATTTT. Its translation: CASSDQGTGADTQYF.